A single sample gave rise to the 16 T cell receptor beta chains below, sequenced in a study of cytotoxic CD8 clonotypes in ibrutinib-treated CLL. Assay used: immunoSEQ multiplex PCR; TCRdb lists only in-frame clones, some missing. The sample holds approximately 300,000 clones, around four fifths seen once. Here the sequenced sample was PBMCs, taken before ibrutinib treatment. These receptors all stem from a human donor with chronic lymphocytic leukemia.

The V call is TRBV19, the J call TRBJ1-5; D is unclear. This CDR3 region has 15 residues. The ends were cut back, 5 bases at V and 2 bases at J, with 13 bases in the middle. CDR1 is LNHDA, CDR2 SQIVND, per germline (reference sequence). The CDR3 DNA reads as TGTGCCAGTAGTGATAGGGCGGGAGGCAATCAGCCCCAGCATTTT. Its protein product is CASSDRAGGNQPQHF.

This chain joins TRBV6-1 and TRBJ1-1, with D possibly being TRBD1 (6 bases). CDR1 and CDR2 (germline): MNHNS, SASEGT. This CDR3 contains 13 residues. The ends were cut back, 4 bases at V and 1 base at J, with 7 bases in the middle. CDR3 sequence reads: CASSVQGNTEAFF. CDR3 DNA sequence: TGTGCCAGCAGTGTACAGGGGAACACTGAAGCTTTCTTT.

The rearrangement joins TRBV9 to TRBJ1-5, with a possible D match to TRBD1 (6 bases). V was clipped by 3 bases and J by 1 base, with 11 bases between them. The germline gives CDR1 SGDLS, CDR2 YYNGEE. The CDR3 runs 15 residues. CDR3 bases: TGTGCCAGCAGCGGCACAGGGTACAGCAATCAGCCCCAGCATTTT. It is translated as CASSGTGYSNQPQHF.

The V call is TRBV18, the J call TRBJ1-5, with D possibly TRBD1 on 6 matching bases. The CDR3 spans 14 residues. Germline V gene lookup returns CDR1 KGHSH and CDR2 LQKENI. V was cut by 6 bases and J by 3 bases, with 12 bases left in between. The CDR3 loop is CASSQGQINQPQHF. The CDR3 DNA follows: TGTGCCAGCTCCCAAGGACAGATCAATCAGCCCCAGCATTTT.

V gene TRBV5-1 combines with J gene TRBJ2-5; the match to TRBD2 covers 9 bases. Germline V gene lookup returns CDR1 SGHRS and CDR2 YFSETQ. This CDR3 is built from 16 residues. J was trimmed by 5 bases and V by 0 bases; bases with no gene match: 8. Written as DNA, the CDR3 is TGCGCCAGCAGCTTGGCCTTGCGGGAGGGCCGGGAGACCCAGTACTTC. Residues: CASSLALREGRETQYF.

The J gene is TRBJ2-1, the V gene TRBV6-4; 9 positions agree with TRBD2. Trimming at V came to 4 bases and at J to 4 bases, leaving 5 bases not matched to a gene. The V gene's germline CDR1 is MRHNA and CDR2 SNTAGT. The CDR3 consists of 15 residues. The CDR3 loop reads CASSAGTSPYNEQFF. The CDR3 DNA sequence: TGTGCCAGCAGTGCCGGGACTAGCCCGTACAATGAGCAGTTCTTC.

The V and J genes are TRBV5-1 and TRBJ2-5; D unclear. The V gene's germline CDR1 is SGHRS and CDR2 YFSETQ. The CDR3 totals 12 residues. V was trimmed by 0 bases and J by 6 bases, leaving 6 bases between them. The CDR3 protein is CASSLERKTQYF. DNA of the CDR3: TGCGCCAGCAGCTTGGAACGGAAGACCCAGTACTTC.

The sample holds one count of this clone. This chain links TRBV30 with TRBJ2-4; 12 nucleotides match TRBD2. The V segment lost 0 bases and the J segment 0 bases; nucleotides outside the gene matches: 3. The length of the CDR3 is 17 residues. Per germline, CDR1 GTSNPN and CDR2 SVGIG (reference sequence). The CDR3 here is CAWSVWTSGIAKNIQYF. CDR3 nucleotide sequence: TGTGCCTGGAGTGTGTGGACTAGCGGGATAGCCAAAAACATTCAGTACTTC. Based on the CDR3 plus reference TRBV30 and TRBJ2-4, the full variable domain is SQTIHQWPATLVQPVGSPLSLECTVEGTSNPNLYWYRQAAGRGLQLLFYSVGIGQISSEVPQNLSASRPQDRQFILSSKKLLLSDSGFYLCAWSVWTSGIAKNIQYFGAGTRLSVL.

This sequence joins TRBV6-5 and TRBJ2-7; either TRBD1 or TRBD2 may fit D (6 bases each). The V gene's germline CDR1 is MNHEY and CDR2 SVGAGI. The CDR3 is 13 amino acids. Trimming stripped 6 bases from V and 7 bases from J, with 16 bases between. CDR3 loop: CASRQGSRGEQYF. The CDR3, as DNA: TGTGCCAGCAGGCAGGGGAGCCGGGGGGAGCAGTACTTC.

This clone came up once. The chain joins TRBV18 to TRBJ1-1, with D maybe TRBD1 (5 bases). V was pared by 3 bases and J by 4 bases, with 9 bases between. From germline, CDR1 is KGHSH and CDR2 LQKENI. This CDR3 has 13 amino acids. CDR3 in DNA: TGTGCCAGCTCACCGTCAGGGCCCACTGAAGCTTTCTTT. Amino acids: CASSPSGPTEAFF.

This clone was counted a few times. This chain uses TRBV2 with TRBJ1-3; D remains unclear. The V end was cut by 3 bases, the J end by 0 bases, with 6 bases between. Germline V lookup: CDR1 SNHLY, CDR2 FYNNEI. There are 14 residues in the CDR3. In DNA, the CDR3 is TGTGCCAGCAGTGAGGGCAGCTCTGGAAACACCATATATTTT. This translates into CASSEGSSGNTIYF.

This chain links TRBV6-5 with TRBJ2-7; 12 bases line up with TRBD2. CDR1 MNHEY and CDR2 SVGAGI come from the germline V gene. This CDR3 is 15 amino acids long. The ends lost 5 bases at V and 3 bases at J; junction bases unmatched: 5. For the CDR3, the DNA is TGTGCCAGCAGTCAATCGGGACTAGCGGGCTACGAGCAGTACTTC. Residues: CASSQSGLAGYEQYF.

This chain uses TRBV7-9 with TRBJ1-1; D unresolved. This CDR3 spans 13 amino acids. The V gene's germline CDR1 is SEHNR and CDR2 FQNEAQ (reference sequence). V was pared by 0 bases and J by 7 bases, with 9 bases between. The CDR3 coding sequence is TGTGCCAGCAGCTTAGCCCGTGGCGGTGAAGCTTTCTTT. This translates into CASSLARGGEAFF.

The rearrangement uses TRBV2 and TRBJ2-7; D is unclear. Germline CDR1 and CDR2: SNHLY and FYNNEI. This CDR3 contains 14 residues. Trimming left V 6 bases short and J 1 base short, with 13 bases between. CDR3 coding DNA: TGTGCCAGCAGAACGACACGAGAATCCTACGAGCAGTACTTC. It codes for CASRTTRESYEQYF.

In DNA, the CDR3 is TGTGCCACCAGCAGATACACCGGAGGTTCAGATACGCAGTATTTT. This translates into CATSRYTGGSDTQYF. This chain joins TRBV15 and TRBJ2-3, with a tentative D call TRBD2 (5 bases). The CDR3 has 15 residues. V shed 2 bases and J shed 4 bases, with 13 bases lying between them. The germline V gene encodes CDR1 LNHNV and CDR2 YYDKDF (reference sequence).

The chain is built from TRBV5-1 and TRBJ2-3; the D is unclear. Trimming pared 1 base from V and 6 bases from J, leaving 6 bases between. Looked up from germline, CDR1 is SGHRS and CDR2 is YFSETQ. This CDR3 has 12 residues. CDR3 in amino acids: CASSLSADTQYF. The CDR3 nucleotides are TGCGCCAGCAGCTTGTCGGCGGATACGCAGTATTTT.